The clone carrying this T cell receptor beta chain was found many times. Antigen specificity is unknown. These data are taken from a study of Graves' ophthalmopathy and Graves' hyperthyroidism. Findings and limits, study-wide: In separating ophthalmopathy from stable hyperthyroidism, a 13-signature model achieved 87.88% sensitivity and 81.08% specificity.

TCR beta CDR3 amplification used RNA transcripts. Investigators did first-round RT-PCR with HTBI primers, then second-round multiplex PCR. TCRdb independently ran MiXCR on the multiplex PCR reads; one entry per CDR3 protein. Here the sample spans about 620,000 distinct CDR3 sequences, about 20% being singletons. There are 15 residues in the CDR3. CDR1 and CDR2 (germline): MDHEN, SYDVKM. Trimming cost V 7 bases and J 3 bases; bases outside gene matches: 8. A follow-up of 18 months without ophthalmopathy meant that hyperthyroidism was stable. As the starting material, over 9.5 ml of fresh peripheral blood yielded the PBMCs.

This rearrangement joins TRBV28 to TRBJ2-2; 7 nucleotides line up with TRBD2. The receptor's source is a woman younger than 35 with stable Graves' hyperthyroidism. Some clones in this sample may be carry-over from other donors' samples. Sequencing input: peripheral blood. Here the CDR3 reads CASTLGGSYTGELFF. In DNA, the CDR3 is TGTGCCAGCACCCTCGGGGGGAGCTACACCGGGGAGCTGTTTTTT.